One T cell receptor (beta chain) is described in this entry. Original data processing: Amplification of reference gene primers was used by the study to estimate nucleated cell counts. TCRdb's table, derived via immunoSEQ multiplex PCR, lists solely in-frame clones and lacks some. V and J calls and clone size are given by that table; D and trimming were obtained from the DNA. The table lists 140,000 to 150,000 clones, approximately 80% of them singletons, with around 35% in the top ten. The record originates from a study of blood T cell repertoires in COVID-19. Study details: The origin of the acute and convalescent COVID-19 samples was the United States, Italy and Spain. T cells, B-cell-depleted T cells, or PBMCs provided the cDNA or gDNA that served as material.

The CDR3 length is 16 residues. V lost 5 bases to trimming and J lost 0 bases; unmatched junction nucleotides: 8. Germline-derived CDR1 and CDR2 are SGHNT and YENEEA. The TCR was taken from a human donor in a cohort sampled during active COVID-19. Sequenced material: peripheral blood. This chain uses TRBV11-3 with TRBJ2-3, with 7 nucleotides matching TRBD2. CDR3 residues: CASSTRLALSTDTQYF. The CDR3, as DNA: TGTGCCAGCAGCACTCGACTAGCCCTCAGCACAGATACGCAGTATTTT.